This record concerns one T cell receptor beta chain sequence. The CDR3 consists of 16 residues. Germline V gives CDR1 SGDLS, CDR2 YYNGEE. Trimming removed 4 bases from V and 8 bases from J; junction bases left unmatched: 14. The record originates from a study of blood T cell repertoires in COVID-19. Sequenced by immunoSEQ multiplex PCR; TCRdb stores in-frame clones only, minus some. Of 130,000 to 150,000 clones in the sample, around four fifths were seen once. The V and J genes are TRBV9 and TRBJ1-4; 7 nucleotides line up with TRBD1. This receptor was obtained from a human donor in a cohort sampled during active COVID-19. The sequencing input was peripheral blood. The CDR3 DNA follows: TGTGCCAGCAGCCCGCACGGAGGGGGACAGTGGGAAAAACTGTTTTTT. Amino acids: CASSPHGGGQWEKLFF.